The source of this TCR beta chain is a study of blood T cell repertoires in COVID-19. Study in general: The United States, Italy and Spain were the sources of the acute and convalescent COVID-19 samples.

With respect to this clone: Additional DNA sequences in this sample encode the identical CDR3.

V was pared by 3 bases and J by 5 bases, with 2 bases of the junction left unmatched. Germline assignment: CDR1 KGHDR and CDR2 SFDVKD. The CDR3 has 15 residues. Original processing notes: Estimated nucleated cell counts came from reference gene primer amplification. This table comes from immunoSEQ multiplex PCR, and its TCRdb copy is limited to in-frame clones, with some not included. V, J and clone size derive from that table, while D and trimming were established from the DNA sequence. The sample has about 150,000 clones, more than 75% seen once. The rearrangement uses TRBV24-1 and TRBJ1-4, with 10 bases that match TRBD1. The sample comprised peripheral blood. The TCR was taken from a man between 70 and 80 years old with acute or convalescent COVID-19. The CDR3 DNA reads as TGTGCCACCAGTGATCCGGGACAGGGGAATGAAAAACTGTTTTTT. It specifies CATSDPGQGNEKLFF.